The 13 T cell receptor beta chains below were found in one sample sequenced in a study of T cells in Graves' hyperthyroidism and ophthalmopathy. The investigators amplified TCR beta CDR3 regions from RNA transcripts. Carried out on the TCR CDR3, a first-round RT-PCR used the HTBI primer set. MiXCR, applied by TCRdb to the multiplex PCR reads, yields one record per CDR3 protein. The data contain 500,000 or so distinct CDR3 sequences, approximately 17% of them singletons. The sequenced sample consisted of blood. The receptors shown here come from a young woman with Graves' ophthalmopathy.

The chain links TRBV4-3 to TRBJ2-2, with 8 bases aligning to TRBD2. The ends lost 0 bases at V and 4 bases at J; junction bases unmatched: 4. CDR3 length equals 16 residues. The germline CDR1 and CDR2 sequences are LGHNA and YSLEER. The CDR3 spells CASSQESREGTGELFF. The CDR3 DNA is TGCGCCAGCAGCCAAGAGTCTCGGGAGGGCACCGGGGAGCTGTTTTTT.

This rearrangement joins TRBV6-1 to TRBJ1-4, with D unresolved. V dropped 3 bases and J dropped 8 bases, with 16 bases sitting between them. Germline V lookup: CDR1 MNHNS, CDR2 SASEGT. This CDR3 has 15 amino acids. CDR3 nucleotides: TGTGCCAGCAGTGACCCCGGGAGAATCGGGGAAAAACTGTTTTTT. It specifies CASSDPGRIGEKLFF.

V is TRBV27 and J is TRBJ1-2, with D unresolved. Germline CDR1 reads MNHEY; CDR2 reads SMNVEV (reference sequence). This CDR3 region has 14 residues. V shed 8 bases and J shed 1 base, with 14 bases lying between them. CDR3: CASWAGVFNYGYTF. CDR3 DNA: TGTGCCAGCTGGGCAGGAGTGTTTAACTATGGCTACACCTTC.

V is TRBV5-6 and J is TRBJ1-1; D may be TRBD1 (6 bases). This CDR3 comprises 14 residues. The ends were cut back, 4 bases at V and 1 base at J, with 11 bases in the middle. The germline V gene has CDR1 SGHDT and CDR2 YYEEEE. CDR3 amino acids: CASSTGHTNTEAFF. Written as DNA, the CDR3 is TGTGCCAGCAGCACGGGACATACGAACACTGAAGCTTTCTTT. The full variable domain, in which reference TRBV5-6 and TRBJ1-1 provide the parts outside the CDR3, is DAGVTQSPTHLIKTRGQQVTLRCSPKSGHDTVSWYQQALGQGPQFIFQYYEEEERQRGNFPDRFSGHQFPNYSSELNVNALLLGDSALYLCASSTGHTNTEAFFGQGTRLTVV.

This clonotype has a count of ten or more. This sequence joins TRBV3-1 and TRBJ2-5; 9 bases match TRBD2. The germline V gene has CDR1 LGHDT and CDR2 YNNKEL (reference sequence). This CDR3 comprises 15 residues. V shed 0 bases, J shed 3 bases, and the junction held 2 bases outside the gene matches. The chain's CDR3 is CASSQDLAGKETQYF. CDR3 bases: TGTGCCAGCAGCCAAGATCTAGCGGGAAAAGAGACCCAGTACTTC.

The sample holds many counts of this clonotype. The genes are TRBV6-6 and TRBJ1-1; tentatively, D is TRBD1 (6 bases). Trimming pared 2 bases from V and 4 bases from J, leaving 17 bases between. The CDR3 spans 16 residues. CDR1 and CDR2 (germline): MNHNY, SVGAGI (reference sequence). In nucleotides, the CDR3 is TGTGCCAGCAGTTACGGGTGGGGGGGCCCGGGCACTGAAGCTTTCTTT. Protein product: CASSYGWGGPGTEAFF.

This clonotype was recorded many times. The genes are TRBV28 and TRBJ2-5, with unresolved D. The V gene's germline CDR1 is MDHEN and CDR2 SYDVKM. V was cut by 2 bases and J by 4 bases, with 11 bases left in between. The CDR3 has 14 residues. This CDR3 is CASSLGFMGETQYF. The CDR3 DNA reads as TGTGCCAGCAGTTTAGGGTTCATGGGAGAGACCCAGTACTTC.

The rearrangement uses TRBV9 and TRBJ2-1, with no clear D. With 0 bases removed from V and 12 bases from J, the gap between germline ends came to 13 bases. The CDR3 runs 13 residues. The germline CDR1 and CDR2 sequences are SGDLS and YYNGEE. The CDR3 is CASSVESRAGQFF. The CDR3 DNA sequence: TGTGCCAGCAGCGTAGAATCCCGGGCTGGGCAGTTCTTC. Full variable domain (missing parts from reference TRBV9 and TRBJ2-1): DSGVTQTPKHLITATGQRVTLRCSPRSGDLSVYWYQQSLDQGLQFLIQYYNGEERAKGNILERFSAQQFPDLHSELNLSSLELGDSALYFCASSVESRAGQFFGPGTRLTVL.

This clonotype has only a few counts. The CDR3 DNA reads TGTGCCAGCAGCTCGGACAGGGGGAACACCGGGGAGCTGTTTTTT. It encodes CASSSDRGNTGELFF. The genes are TRBV7-9 and TRBJ2-2; TRBD1 matches 9 bases. The CDR3 loop spans 15 amino acids. Losses at the gene ends were 4 bases for V and 1 base for J; bases not matched to a gene: 1. Germline V CDR1 and CDR2: SEHNR, FQNEAQ (reference sequence).

This clonotype was picked up many times. In DNA, the CDR3 is TGTGCCAGCGCAGCGGGGAGCTCCTACAATGAGCAGTTCTTC. Protein sequence: CASAAGSSYNEQFF. The chain carries TRBV11-3 and TRBJ2-1, with TRBD2 matching over 7 bases. CDR3 length: 14 residues. V was clipped by 8 bases and J by 0 bases; unmatched bases: 4. The germline V gene encodes CDR1 SGHNT and CDR2 YENEEA.

This clonotype was recorded at least ten times. The chain uses TRBV10-3 and TRBJ1-5, with D uncertain. Germline V CDR1 and CDR2: ENHRY, SYGVKD. V was shortened by 0 bases and J by 6 bases, with 9 bases between the two germline ends. The CDR3 has 14 residues. The CDR3 spells CAISESQVGQPQHF. CDR3 bases: TGTGCCATCAGTGAGTCCCAGGTTGGTCAGCCCCAGCATTTT.

Concerning this clonotype itself: This may arise from a read error, as a much more abundant clone is one base away. The chain is built from TRBV2 and TRBJ2-7, with D uncertain. V lost 3 bases to trimming and J lost 1 base, with 10 bases between them. This CDR3 comprises 14 residues. The germline gives CDR1 SNHLY, CDR2 FYNNEI. The DNA for the CDR3 is TGTGCCAGCAGTGATTCTGCTAGTTCCTACGAGCAGTACTTC. Amino acid sequence: CASSDSASSYEQYF.

This chain joins TRBV5-1 and TRBJ2-1, with D possibly TRBD1 on 5 matching bases. V lost 0 bases, J lost 1 base, and 11 bases lay in between. The CDR3 sequence is 16 residues long. Germline-derived CDR1 and CDR2 are SGHRS and YFSETQ. CDR3 in amino acids: CASSLGQTLSYNEQFF. In DNA, the CDR3 is TGCGCCAGCAGCTTGGGACAGACGTTATCCTACAATGAGCAGTTCTTC.